This is a list of T cell receptor beta chains from one sample in a study of blood T cell repertoires in COVID-19. Method: immunoSEQ multiplex PCR; TCRdb's copy keeps in-frame clones and lacks some. The table lists just under 150,000 clones, more than 70% of them singletons. Input material: peripheral blood. The source of these receptors is a human donor in a cohort sampled during active COVID-19. CDR3s include the opening cysteine and the closing phenylalanine or tryptophan. A D gene is named only where the DNA matches it firmly. The size entry is marked missing in some rows and otherwise reads once, few, many or a size class.

CDR3aa | CDR3nt | j_gene | abundance | d_gene | v_gene
CSVEDRAREPNYGYTF | TGCAGCGTTGAAGATCGAGCTCGGGAACCCAACTATGGCTACACCTTC | TRBJ1-2 | NA | NA | TRBV29-1
CSVETPAGANVLTF | TGCAGCGTTGAAACCCCAGCTGGGGCCAACGTCCTGACTTTC | TRBJ2-6 | NA | NA | TRBV29-1
CASSSRRGEAFF | TGTGCCAGCAGTTCCCGGAGGGGTGAAGCTTTCTTT | TRBJ1-1 | NA | NA | TRBV6-5
CASSSGTGAYEQYF | TGTGCCAGCAGCTCCGGAACGGGGGCCTACGAGCAGTACTTC | TRBJ2-7 | many | NA | TRBV7-9
CASSSTAGTGEKLFF | TGCGCCAGCAGCTCCACTGCCGGGACAGGGGAAAAACTGTTTTTT | TRBJ1-4 | NA | TRBD1 | TRBV5-1
CAISEWAAGGFSGANVLTF | TGTGCCATCAGTGAGTGGGCGGCAGGGGGCTTCTCTGGGGCCAACGTCCTGACTTTC | TRBJ2-6 | once | TRBD1 | TRBV10-3
CASSMEVDTEAFF | TGTGCCAGCAGCATGGAGGTTGACACTGAAGCTTTCTTT | TRBJ1-1 | NA | NA | TRBV2
CASSQPTSGGARETQYF | TGCGCCAGCAGCCAACCCACTAGCGGGGGGGCACGGGAGACCCAGTACTTC | TRBJ2-5 | NA | TRBD2 | TRBV4-1
CASSLLSGGQEKLFF | TGCGCCAGCAGCTTGCTTTCGGGGGGTCAGGAAAAACTGTTTTTT | TRBJ1-4 | NA | NA | TRBV5-1
CATSRDPSSYNEQFF | TGTGCCACCAGCAGAGACCCCAGCTCCTACAATGAGCAGTTCTTC | TRBJ2-1 | NA | NA | TRBV15
CASSYSPQGSYTF | TGTGCCAGCAGTTACTCTCCACAGGGGAGCTACACCTTC | TRBJ1-2 | NA | TRBD1 | TRBV6-2/TRBV6-3
CASSLEQGIQETQYF | TGTGCCAGCAGCTTAGAACAGGGGATACAAGAGACCCAGTACTTC | TRBJ2-5 | once | TRBD1 | TRBV7-9
CASSSTGGAGDTQYF | TGCGCCAGCAGCTCTACAGGGGGCGCGGGAGATACGCAGTATTTT | TRBJ2-3 | NA | TRBD1 | TRBV5-1
CASRDNEKLFF | TGTGCCAGCAGGGACAACGAAAAACTGTTTTTT | TRBJ1-4 | NA | NA | TRBV6-5
CASSQRGRDEKLFF | TGTGCCAGCAGCCAACGAGGGCGTGATGAAAAACTGTTTTTT | TRBJ1-4 | once | NA | TRBV11-2
CASSLGGPQDTQYF | TGTGCCAGCAGCTTAGGGGGGCCCCAGGATACGCAGTATTTT | TRBJ2-3 | NA | NA | TRBV13
CASSLGRSSPLHF | TGTGCCAGCAGCTTGGGTAGAAGTTCACCCCTCCACTTT | TRBJ1-6 | NA | NA | TRBV5-5
CSANSRYF | TGCAGTGCTAACTCCCGGTACTTC | TRBJ2-5 | once | NA | TRBV20-1
CASSETGTEVYEQYF | TGTGCCAGCAGTGAGACCGGGACAGAAGTTTACGAGCAGTACTTC | TRBJ2-7 | NA | TRBD1 | TRBV28
CASGSGQDTDTQYF | TGTGCTAGTGGATCGGGACAGGACACAGATACGCAGTATTTT | TRBJ2-3 | NA | TRBD1 | TRBV12-5
CASSLTSIGTQYF | TGTGCCAGCAGCTTAACTAGCATTGGGACCCAGTACTTC | TRBJ2-5 | NA | NA | TRBV7-3
CASSRSGQGDQPQHF | TGTGCCAGCTCACGTTCGGGACAGGGGGATCAGCCCCAGCATTTT | TRBJ1-5 | NA | TRBD1 | TRBV18
CASSRPDRVDEAFF | TGTGCCAGCAGCCGACCGGACAGGGTTGACGAAGCTTTCTTT | TRBJ1-1 | NA | TRBD1 | TRBV5-6
CASSLPRTGQGGNTEAFF | TGTGCCAGCAGCTTACCGAGGACAGGACAGGGCGGGAACACTGAAGCTTTCTTT | TRBJ1-1 | NA | TRBD1 | TRBV7-8